This TCR beta chain was sequenced for a study of T-cell reconstitution after alpha-beta-depleted transplantation in children. Unique molecular identifiers were incorporated during preparation of the TCRbeta library. TCRdb re-analysed the PCR reads in MiXCR, keeping a single row per CDR3 protein. Counted here are roughly 500,000 distinct CDR3 sequences, 30% to 35% occurring once; the ten biggest clones make up 2% to 2.5%. Germline V CDR1 and CDR2: DFQATT, SNEGSKA (reference sequence). The CDR3 loop spans 17 amino acids. J gave up 5 bases and V 5 bases, and 15 bases lay outside the gene matches. The chain uses TRBV20-1 and TRBJ2-1, with 10 bases identical to TRBD1. The material was PBMCs from the stem cell graft donor, obtained from the stem cell graft. The clonotype was recovered from a human donor who donated a stem cell graft to a child with aplastic anemia. The CDR3 region is CSARAPQGQGINNEQFF. CDR3 nucleotide sequence: TGCAGTGCTCGAGCCCCACAGGGACAGGGGATAAACAATGAGCAGTTCTTC.